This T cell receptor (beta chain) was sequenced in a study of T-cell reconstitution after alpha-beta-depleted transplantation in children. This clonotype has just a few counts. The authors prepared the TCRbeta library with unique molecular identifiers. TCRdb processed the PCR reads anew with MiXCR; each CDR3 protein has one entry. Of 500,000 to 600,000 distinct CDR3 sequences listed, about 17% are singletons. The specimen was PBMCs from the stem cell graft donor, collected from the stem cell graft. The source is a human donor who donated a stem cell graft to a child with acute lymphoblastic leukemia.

The CDR3 DNA reads TGTGCCAGCAGCCCCCCAAGAGACGCCTACAATGAGCAGTTCTTC. Its translation: CASSPPRDAYNEQFF. The rearrangement uses TRBV7-3 and TRBJ2-1; D unresolved. CDR3 length equals 15 residues. CDR1 is SGHTA and CDR2 is FQGTGA in the germline V gene. V was cut by 5 bases and J by 2 bases, with 13 bases left in between.